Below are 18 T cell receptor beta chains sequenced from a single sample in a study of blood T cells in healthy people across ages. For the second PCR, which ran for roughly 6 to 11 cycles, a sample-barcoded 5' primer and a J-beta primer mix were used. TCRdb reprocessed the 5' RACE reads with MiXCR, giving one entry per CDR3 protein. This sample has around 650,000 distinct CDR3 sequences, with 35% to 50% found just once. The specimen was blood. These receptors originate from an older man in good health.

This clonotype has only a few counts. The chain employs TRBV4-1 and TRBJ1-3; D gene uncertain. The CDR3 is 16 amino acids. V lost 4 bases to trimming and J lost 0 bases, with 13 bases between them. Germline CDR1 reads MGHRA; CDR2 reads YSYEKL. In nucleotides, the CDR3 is TGCGCCAGCAGCCGATTGTCGGGCCTCTCTGGAAACACCATATATTTT. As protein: CASSRLSGLSGNTIYF.

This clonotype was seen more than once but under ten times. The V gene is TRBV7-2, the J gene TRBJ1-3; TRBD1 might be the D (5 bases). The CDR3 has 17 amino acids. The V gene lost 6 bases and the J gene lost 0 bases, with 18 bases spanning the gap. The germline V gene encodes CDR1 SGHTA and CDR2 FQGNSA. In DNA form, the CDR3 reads TGTGCCAGCAGTTCCGACGTTCGGACAAGCTCTGGAAACACCATATATTTT. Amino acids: CASSSDVRTSSGNTIYF. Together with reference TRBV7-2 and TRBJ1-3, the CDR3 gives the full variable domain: GAGVSQSPSNKVTEKGKDVELRCDPISGHTALYWYRQSLGQGLEFLIYFQGNSAPDKSGLPSDRFSAERTGGSVSTLTIQRTQQEDSAVYLCASSSDVRTSSGNTIYFGEGSWLTVV.

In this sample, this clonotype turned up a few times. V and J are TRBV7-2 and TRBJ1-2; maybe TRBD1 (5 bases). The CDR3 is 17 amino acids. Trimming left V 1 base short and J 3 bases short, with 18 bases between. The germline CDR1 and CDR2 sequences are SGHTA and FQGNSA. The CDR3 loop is CASSLERGSSVYYGYTF. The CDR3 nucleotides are TGTGCCAGCAGCTTAGAGCGGGGGTCCTCCGTCTACTATGGCTACACCTTC. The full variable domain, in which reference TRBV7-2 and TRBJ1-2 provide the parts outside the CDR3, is GAGVSQSPSNKVTEKGKDVELRCDPISGHTALYWYRQSLGQGLEFLIYFQGNSAPDKSGLPSDRFSAERTGGSVSTLTIQRTQQEDSAVYLCASSLERGSSVYYGYTFGSGTRLTVV.

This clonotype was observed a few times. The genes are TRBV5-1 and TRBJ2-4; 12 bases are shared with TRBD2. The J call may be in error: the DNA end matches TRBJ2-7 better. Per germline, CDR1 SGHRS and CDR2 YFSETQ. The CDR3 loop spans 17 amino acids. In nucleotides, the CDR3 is TGCGCCAGCAGCTTAAGTCCTAGCGGGAGGGCCATTTACGAGCAGTACTTC. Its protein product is CASSLSPSGRAIYEQYF.

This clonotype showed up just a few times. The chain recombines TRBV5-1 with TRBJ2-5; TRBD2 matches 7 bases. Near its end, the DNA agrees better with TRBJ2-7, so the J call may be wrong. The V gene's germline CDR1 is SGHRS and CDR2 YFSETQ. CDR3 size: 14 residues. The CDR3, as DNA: TGCGCCAGCAGCTTGGAATCGGGGGGACACGAGCAGTACTTC. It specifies CASSLESGGHEQYF.

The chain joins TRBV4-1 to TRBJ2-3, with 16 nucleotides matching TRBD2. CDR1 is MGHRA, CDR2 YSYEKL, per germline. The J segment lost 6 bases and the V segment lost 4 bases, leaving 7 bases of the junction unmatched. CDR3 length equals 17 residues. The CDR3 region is CASSRTGTSGGADTQYF. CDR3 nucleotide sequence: TGCGCCAGCAGCCGTACCGGGACTAGCGGGGGGGCGGATACGCAGTATTTT.

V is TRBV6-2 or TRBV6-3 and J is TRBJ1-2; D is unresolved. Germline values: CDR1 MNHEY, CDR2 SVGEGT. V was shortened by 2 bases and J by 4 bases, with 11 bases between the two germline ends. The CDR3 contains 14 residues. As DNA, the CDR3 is TGTGCCAGCAGTTACCGCCGGCAGAGCTATGGCTACACCTTC. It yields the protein CASSYRRQSYGYTF.

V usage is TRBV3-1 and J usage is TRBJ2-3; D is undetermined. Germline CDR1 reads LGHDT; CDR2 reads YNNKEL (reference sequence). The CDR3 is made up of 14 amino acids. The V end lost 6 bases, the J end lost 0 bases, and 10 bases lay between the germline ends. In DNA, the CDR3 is TGTGCCAGCAGACAAAAAACTAGCACAGATACGCAGTATTTT. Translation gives CASRQKTSTDTQYF.

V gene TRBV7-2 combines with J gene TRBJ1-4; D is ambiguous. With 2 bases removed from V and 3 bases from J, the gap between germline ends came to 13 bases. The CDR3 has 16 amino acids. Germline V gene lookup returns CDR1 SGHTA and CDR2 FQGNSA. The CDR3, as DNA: TGTGCCAGCAGCTTAATGCAGTCGGGAGCTAATGAAAAACTGTTTTTT. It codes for CASSLMQSGANEKLFF. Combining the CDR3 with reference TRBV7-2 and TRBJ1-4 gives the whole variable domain GAGVSQSPSNKVTEKGKDVELRCDPISGHTALYWYRQSLGQGLEFLIYFQGNSAPDKSGLPSDRFSAERTGGSVSTLTIQRTQQEDSAVYLCASSLMQSGANEKLFFGSGTQLSVL.

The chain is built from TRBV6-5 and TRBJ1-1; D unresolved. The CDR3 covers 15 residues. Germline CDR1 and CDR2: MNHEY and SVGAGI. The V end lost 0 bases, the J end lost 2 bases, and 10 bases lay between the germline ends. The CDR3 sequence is CASSYSQKRNTEAFF. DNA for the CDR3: TGTGCCAGCAGTTACTCCCAGAAAAGAAACACTGAAGCTTTCTTT.

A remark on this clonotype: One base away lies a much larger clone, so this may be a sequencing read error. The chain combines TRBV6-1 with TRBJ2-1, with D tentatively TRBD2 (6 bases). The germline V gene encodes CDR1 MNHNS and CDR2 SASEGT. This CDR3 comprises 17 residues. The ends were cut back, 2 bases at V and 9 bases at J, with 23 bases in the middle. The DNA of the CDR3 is TGTGCCAGCAGTGAATCCAAATTTAACGGGAGTTGGGGTGAGCAGTTCTTC. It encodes CASSESKFNGSWGEQFF.

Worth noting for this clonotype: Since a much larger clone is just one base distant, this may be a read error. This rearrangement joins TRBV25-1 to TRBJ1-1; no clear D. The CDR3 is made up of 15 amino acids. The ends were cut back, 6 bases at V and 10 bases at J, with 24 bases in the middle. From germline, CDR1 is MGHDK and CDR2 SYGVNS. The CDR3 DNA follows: TGTGCCAGCAGCCCAGGAAGTTCTTCGGGAGGCGGAGCTTTCTTT. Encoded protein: CASSPGSSSGGGAFF.

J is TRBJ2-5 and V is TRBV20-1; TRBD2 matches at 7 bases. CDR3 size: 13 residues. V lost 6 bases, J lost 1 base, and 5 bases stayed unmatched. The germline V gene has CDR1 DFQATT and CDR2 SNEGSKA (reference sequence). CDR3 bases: TGCAGTGCATGGGAGGGTGGCCAAGAGACCCAGTACTTC. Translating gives CSAWEGGQETQYF.

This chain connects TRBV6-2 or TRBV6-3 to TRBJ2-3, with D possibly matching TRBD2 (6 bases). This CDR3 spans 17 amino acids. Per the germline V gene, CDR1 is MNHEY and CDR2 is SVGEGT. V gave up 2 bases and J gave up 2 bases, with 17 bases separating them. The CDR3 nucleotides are TGTGCCAGCAGTTACCACTATGGCGGGGAGACCACAGATACGCAGTATTTT. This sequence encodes CASSYHYGGETTDTQYF.

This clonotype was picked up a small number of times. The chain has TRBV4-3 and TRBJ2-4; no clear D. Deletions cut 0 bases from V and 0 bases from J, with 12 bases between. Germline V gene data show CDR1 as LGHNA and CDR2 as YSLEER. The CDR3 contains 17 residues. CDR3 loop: CASSQDNQRLAKNIQYF. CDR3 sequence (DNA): TGCGCCAGCAGCCAAGATAATCAGAGGCTAGCCAAAAACATTCAGTACTTC.

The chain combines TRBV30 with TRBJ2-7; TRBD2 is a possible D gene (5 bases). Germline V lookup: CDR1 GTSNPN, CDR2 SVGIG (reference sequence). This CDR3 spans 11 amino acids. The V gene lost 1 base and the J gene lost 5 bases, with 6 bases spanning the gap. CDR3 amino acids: CAWSGRHEQYF. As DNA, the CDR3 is TGTGCCTGGAGTGGGAGGCACGAGCAGTACTTC. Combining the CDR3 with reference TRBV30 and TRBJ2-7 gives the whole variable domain SQTIHQWPATLVQPVGSPLSLECTVEGTSNPNLYWYRQAAGRGLQLLFYSVGIGQISSEVPQNLSASRPQDRQFILSSKKLLLSDSGFYLCAWSGRHEQYFGPGTRLTVT.

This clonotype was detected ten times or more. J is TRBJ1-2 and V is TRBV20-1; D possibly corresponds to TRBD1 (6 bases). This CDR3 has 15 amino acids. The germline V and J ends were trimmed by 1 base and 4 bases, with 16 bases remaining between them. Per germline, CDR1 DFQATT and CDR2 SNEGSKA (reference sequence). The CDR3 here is CSARVSGERIYGYTF. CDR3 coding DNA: TGCAGTGCTAGAGTTTCAGGGGAGAGAATCTATGGCTACACCTTC.

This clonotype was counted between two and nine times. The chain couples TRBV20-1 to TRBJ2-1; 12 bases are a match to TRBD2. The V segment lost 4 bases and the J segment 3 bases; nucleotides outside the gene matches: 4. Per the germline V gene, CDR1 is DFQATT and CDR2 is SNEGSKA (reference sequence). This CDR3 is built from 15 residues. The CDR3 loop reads CSATSSGRVYNEQFF. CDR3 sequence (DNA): TGCAGTGCTACATCTAGCGGGAGGGTCTACAATGAGCAGTTCTTC.